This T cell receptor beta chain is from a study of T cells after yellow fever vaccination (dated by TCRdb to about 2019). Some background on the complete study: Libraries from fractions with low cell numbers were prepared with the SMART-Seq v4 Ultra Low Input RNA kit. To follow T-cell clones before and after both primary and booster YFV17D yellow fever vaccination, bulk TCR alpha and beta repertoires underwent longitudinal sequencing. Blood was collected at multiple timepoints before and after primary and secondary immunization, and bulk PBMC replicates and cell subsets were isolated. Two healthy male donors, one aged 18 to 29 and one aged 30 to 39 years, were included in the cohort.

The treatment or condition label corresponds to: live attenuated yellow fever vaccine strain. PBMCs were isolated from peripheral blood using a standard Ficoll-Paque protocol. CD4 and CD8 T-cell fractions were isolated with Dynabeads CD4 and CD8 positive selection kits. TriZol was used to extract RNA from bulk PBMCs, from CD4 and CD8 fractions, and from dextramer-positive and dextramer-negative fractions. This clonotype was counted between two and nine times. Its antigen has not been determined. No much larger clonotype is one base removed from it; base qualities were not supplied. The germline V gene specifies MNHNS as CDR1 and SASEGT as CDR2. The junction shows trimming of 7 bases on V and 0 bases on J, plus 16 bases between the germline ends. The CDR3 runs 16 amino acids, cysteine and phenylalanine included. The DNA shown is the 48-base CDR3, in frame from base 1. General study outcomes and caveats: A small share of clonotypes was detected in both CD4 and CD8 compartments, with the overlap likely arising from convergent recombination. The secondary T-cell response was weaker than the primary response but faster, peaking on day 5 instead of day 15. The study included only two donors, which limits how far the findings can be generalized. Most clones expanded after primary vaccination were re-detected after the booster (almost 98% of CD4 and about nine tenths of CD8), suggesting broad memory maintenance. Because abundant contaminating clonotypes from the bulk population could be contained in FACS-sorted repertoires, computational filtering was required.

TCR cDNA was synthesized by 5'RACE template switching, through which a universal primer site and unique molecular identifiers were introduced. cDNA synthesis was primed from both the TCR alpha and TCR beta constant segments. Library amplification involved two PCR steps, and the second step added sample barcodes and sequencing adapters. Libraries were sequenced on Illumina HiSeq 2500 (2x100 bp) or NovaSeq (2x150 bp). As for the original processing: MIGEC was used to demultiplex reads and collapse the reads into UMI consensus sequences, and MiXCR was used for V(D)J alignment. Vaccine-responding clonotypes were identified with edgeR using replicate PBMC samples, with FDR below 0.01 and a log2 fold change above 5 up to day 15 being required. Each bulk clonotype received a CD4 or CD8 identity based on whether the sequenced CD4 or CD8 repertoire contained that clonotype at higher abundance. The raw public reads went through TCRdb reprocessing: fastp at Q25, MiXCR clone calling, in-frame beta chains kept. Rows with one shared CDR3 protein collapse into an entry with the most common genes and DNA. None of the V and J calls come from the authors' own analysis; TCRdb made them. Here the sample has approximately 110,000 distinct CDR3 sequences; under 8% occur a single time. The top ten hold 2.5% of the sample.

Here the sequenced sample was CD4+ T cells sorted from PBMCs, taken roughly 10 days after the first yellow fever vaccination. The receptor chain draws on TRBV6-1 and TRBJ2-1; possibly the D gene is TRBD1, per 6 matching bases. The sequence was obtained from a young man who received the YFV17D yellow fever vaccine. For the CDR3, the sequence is CASNGGPKSSYNEQFF. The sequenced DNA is TGTGCCAGCAATGGGGGCCCTAAAAGCTCCTACAATGAGCAGTTCTTC.